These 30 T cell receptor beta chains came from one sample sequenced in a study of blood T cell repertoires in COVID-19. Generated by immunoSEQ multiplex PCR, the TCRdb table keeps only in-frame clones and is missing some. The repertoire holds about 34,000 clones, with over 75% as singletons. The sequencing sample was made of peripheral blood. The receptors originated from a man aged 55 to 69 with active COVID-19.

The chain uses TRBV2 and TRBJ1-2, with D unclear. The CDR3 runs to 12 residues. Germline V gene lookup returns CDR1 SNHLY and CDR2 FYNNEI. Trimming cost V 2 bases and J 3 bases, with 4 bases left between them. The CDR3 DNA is TGTGCCAGCAGTGAAAGAGACTATGGCTACACCTTC. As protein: CASSERDYGYTF. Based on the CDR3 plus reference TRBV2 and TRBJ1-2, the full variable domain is EPEVTQTPSHQVTQMGQEVILRCVPISNHLYFYWYRQILGQKVEFLVSFYNNEISEKSEIFDDQFSVERPDGSNFTLKIRSTKLEDSAMYFCASSERDYGYTFGSGTRLTVV.

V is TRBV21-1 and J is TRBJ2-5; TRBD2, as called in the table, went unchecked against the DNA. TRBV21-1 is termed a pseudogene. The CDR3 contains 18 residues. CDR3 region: CASSEMPSGRPYQETQYF. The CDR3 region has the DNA TGTGCCAGCAGCGAAATGCCTAGCGGGAGGCCTTACCAAGAGACCCAGTACTTC.

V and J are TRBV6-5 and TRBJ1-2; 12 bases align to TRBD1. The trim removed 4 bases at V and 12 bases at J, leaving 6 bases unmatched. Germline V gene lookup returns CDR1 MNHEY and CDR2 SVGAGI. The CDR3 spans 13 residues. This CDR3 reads CASSSPGQGADTF. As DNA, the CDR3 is TGTGCCAGCAGTTCACCGGGACAGGGGGCGGACACCTTC.

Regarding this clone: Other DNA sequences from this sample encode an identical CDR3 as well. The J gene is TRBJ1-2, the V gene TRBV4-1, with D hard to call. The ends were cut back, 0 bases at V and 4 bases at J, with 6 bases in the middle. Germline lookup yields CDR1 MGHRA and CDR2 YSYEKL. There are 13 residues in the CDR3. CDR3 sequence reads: CASSQEGGYGYTF. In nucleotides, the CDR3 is TGCGCCAGCAGCCAAGAAGGAGGCTATGGCTACACCTTC.

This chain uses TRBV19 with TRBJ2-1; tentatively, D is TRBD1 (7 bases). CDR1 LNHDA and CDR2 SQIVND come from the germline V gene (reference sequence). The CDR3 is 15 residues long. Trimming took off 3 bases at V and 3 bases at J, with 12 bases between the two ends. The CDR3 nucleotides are TGTGCCAGTAGTATTCAGGGGGGCCTCTACAATGAGCAGTTCTTC. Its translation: CASSIQGGLYNEQFF.

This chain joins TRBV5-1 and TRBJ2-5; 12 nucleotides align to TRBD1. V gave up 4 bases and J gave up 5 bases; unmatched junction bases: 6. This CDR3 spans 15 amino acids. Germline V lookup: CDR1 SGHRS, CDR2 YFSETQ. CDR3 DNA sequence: TGCGCCAGCAGCACGGGACAGGGGGCGAGGGAGACCCAGTACTTC. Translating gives CASSTGQGARETQYF.

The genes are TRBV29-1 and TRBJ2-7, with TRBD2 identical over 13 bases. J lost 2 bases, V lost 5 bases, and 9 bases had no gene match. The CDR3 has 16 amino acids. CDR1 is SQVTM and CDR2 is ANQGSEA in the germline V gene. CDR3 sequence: CSVRLAGGPGAYEQYF. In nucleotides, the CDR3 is TGCAGCGTTCGACTAGCGGGAGGCCCCGGTGCCTACGAGCAGTACTTC.

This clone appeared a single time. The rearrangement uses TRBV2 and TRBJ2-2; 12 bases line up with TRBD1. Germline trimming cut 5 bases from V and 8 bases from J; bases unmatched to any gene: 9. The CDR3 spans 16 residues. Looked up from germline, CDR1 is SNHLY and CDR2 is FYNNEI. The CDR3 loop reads CASSKTGTGGSGELFF. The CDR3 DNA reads TGTGCCAGCAGTAAAACCGGGACAGGGGGCTCGGGGGAGCTGTTTTTT. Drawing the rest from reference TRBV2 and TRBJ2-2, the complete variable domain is EPEVTQTPSHQVTQMGQEVILRCVPISNHLYFYWYRQILGQKVEFLVSFYNNEISEKSEIFDDQFSVERPDGSNFTLKIRSTKLEDSAMYFCASSKTGTGGSGELFFGEGSRLTVL.

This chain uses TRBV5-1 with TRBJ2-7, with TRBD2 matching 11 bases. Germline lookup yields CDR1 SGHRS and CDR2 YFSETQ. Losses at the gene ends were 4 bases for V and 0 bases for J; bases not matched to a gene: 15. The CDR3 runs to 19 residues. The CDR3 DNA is TGCGCCAGCAGCCCGGGGTCGGTTTTGGGGACTAGCGGCTCCTACGAGCAGTACTTC. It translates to CASSPGSVLGTSGSYEQYF. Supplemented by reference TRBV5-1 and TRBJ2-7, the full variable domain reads KAGVTQTPRYLIKTRGQQVTLSCSPISGHRSVSWYQQTPGQGLQFLFEYFSETQRNKGNFPGRFSGRQFSNSRSEMNVSTLELGDSALYLCASSPGSVLGTSGSYEQYFGPGTRLTVT.

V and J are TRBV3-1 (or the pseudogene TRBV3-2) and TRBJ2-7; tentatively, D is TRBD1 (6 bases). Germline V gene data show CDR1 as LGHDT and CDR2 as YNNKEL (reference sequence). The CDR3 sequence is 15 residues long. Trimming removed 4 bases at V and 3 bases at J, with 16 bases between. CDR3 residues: CASSPTQGNSYEQYF. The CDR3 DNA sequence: TGTGCCAGCAGCCCAACTCAGGGGAACAGCTACGAGCAGTACTTC.

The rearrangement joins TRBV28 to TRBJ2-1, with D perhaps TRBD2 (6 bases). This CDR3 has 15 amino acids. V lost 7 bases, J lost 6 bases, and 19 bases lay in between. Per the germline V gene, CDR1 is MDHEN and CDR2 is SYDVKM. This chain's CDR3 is CASTEAGPPPNEQFF. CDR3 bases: TGTGCCAGCACCGAGGCGGGACCACCACCCAATGAGCAGTTCTTC.

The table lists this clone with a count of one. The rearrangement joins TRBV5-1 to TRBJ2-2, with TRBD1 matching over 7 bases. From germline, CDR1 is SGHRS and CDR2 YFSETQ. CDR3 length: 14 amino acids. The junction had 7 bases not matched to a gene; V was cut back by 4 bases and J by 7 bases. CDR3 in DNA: TGCGCCAGCAGCCCACAGGGGAACGGCGGGGAGCTGTTTTTT. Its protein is CASSPQGNGGELFF.

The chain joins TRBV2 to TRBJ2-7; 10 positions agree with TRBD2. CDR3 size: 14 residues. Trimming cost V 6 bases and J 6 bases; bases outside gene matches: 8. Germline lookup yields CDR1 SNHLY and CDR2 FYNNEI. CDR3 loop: CASREREGLCEQYF. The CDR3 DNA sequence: TGTGCCAGCAGGGAGCGGGAGGGCCTCTGCGAGCAGTACTTC.

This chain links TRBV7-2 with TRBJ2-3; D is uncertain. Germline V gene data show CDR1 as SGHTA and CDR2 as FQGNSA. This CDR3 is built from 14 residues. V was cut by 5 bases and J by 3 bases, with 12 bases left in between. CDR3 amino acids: CASSLGPQTDTQYF. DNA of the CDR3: TGTGCCAGCAGCCTGGGCCCACAGACAGATACGCAGTATTTT.

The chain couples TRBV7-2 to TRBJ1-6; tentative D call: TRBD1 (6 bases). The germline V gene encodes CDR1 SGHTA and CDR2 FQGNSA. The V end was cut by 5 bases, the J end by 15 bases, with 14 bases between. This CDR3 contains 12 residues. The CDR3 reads CASSPQGLILHF. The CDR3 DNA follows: TGTGCCAGCAGCCCACAGGGCCTTATCCTCCACTTT.

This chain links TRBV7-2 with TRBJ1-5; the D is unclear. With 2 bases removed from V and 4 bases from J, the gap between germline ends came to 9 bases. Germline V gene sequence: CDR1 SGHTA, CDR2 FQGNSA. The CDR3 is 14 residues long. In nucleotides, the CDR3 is TGTGCCAGCAGCTTATCGCAGGTAAATCAGCCCCAGCATTTT. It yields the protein CASSLSQVNQPQHF.

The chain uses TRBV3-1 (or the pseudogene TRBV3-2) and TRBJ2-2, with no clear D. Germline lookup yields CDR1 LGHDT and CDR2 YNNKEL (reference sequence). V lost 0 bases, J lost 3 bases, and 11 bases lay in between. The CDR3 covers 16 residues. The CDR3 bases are TGTGCCAGCAGCCAAGAGTTGCGGCTTTACACCGGGGAGCTGTTTTTT. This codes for CASSQELRLYTGELFF.

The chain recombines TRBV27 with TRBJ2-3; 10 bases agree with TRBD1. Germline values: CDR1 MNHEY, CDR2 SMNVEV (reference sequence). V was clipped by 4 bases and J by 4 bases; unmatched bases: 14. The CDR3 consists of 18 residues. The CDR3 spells CASSSKDTGTGEADTQYF. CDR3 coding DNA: TGTGCCAGCAGTTCCAAAGATACCGGGACAGGGGAGGCAGATACGCAGTATTTT.

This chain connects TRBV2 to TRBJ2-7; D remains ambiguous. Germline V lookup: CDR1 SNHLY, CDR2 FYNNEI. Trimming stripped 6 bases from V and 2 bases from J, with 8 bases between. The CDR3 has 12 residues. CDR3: CASRRVAYEQYF. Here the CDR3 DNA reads TGTGCCAGCAGGCGAGTTGCCTACGAGCAGTACTTC.

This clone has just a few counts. CDR3 DNA sequence: TGTGCCAGCAGCGCGCCTTACGAGCAGTACTTC. Amino acids: CASSAPYEQYF. The J gene is TRBJ2-7, the V gene TRBV7-9; D is undetermined. Between the trimmed V and J ends, which lost 5 bases and 4 bases, there was a span of 6 bases. Germline assignment: CDR1 SEHNR and CDR2 FQNEAQ (reference sequence). CDR3 length: 11 amino acids.

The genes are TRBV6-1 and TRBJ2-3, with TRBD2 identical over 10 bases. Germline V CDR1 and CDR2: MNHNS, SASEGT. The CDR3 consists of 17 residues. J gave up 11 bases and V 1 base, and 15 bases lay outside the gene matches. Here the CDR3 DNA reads TGTGCCAGCAGTGAAGTTGGGCTAGCGGGAGACCCAAGTAAGCAGTATTTT. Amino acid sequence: CASSEVGLAGDPSKQYF.

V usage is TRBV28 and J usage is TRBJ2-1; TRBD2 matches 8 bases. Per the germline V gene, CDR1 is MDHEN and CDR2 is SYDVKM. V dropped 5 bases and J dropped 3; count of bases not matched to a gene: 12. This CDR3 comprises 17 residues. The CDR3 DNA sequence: TGTGCCAGCAGTGAAATTAGCGGGATGGGAAACTACAATGAGCAGTTCTTC. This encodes CASSEISGMGNYNEQFF. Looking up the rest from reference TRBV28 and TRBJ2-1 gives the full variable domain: DVKVTQSSRYLVKRTGEKVFLECVQDMDHENMFWYRQDPGLGLRLIYFSYDVKMKEKGDIPEGYSVSREKKERFSLILESASTNQTSMYLCASSEISGMGNYNEQFFGPGTRLTVL.

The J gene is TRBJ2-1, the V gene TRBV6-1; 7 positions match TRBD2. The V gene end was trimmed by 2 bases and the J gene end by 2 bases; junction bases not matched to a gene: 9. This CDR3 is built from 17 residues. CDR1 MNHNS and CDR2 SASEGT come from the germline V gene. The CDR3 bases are TGTGCCAGCAGTGAACCCCCTCTAGCGGAAGCCTACAATGAGCAGTTCTTC. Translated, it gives CASSEPPLAEAYNEQFF.

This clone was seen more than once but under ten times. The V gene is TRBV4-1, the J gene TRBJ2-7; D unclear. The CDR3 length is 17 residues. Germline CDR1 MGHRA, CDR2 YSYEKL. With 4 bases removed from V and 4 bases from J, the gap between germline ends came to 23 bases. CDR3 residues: CASSRPRPAGGGYEQYF. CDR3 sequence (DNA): TGCGCCAGCAGCCGCCCCCGACCCGCTGGTGGCGGATACGAGCAGTACTTC.

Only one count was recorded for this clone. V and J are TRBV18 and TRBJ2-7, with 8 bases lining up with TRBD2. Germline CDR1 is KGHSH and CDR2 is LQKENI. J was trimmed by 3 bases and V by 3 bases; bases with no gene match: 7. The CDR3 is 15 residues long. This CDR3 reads CASSPQRGGDYEQYF. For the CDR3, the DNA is TGTGCCAGCTCACCCCAACGGGGGGGAGACTACGAGCAGTACTTC.

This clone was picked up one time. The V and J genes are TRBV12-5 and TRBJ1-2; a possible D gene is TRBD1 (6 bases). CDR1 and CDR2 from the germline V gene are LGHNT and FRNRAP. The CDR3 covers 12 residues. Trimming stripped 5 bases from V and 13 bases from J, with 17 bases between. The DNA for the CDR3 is TGTGCTAGTGGTCACAATTCCGGGACAATCACCTTC. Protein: CASGHNSGTITF.

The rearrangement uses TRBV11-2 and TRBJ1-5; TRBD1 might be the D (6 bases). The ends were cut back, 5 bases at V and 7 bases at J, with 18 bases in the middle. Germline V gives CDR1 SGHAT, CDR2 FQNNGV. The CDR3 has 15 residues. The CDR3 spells CASSAGPAGGQPQHF. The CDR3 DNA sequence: TGTGCCAGCAGCGCAGGACCGGCGGGGGGCCAGCCCCAGCATTTT. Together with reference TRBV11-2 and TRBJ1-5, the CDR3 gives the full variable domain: EAGVAQSPRYKIIEKRQSVAFWCNPISGHATLYWYQQILGQGPKLLIQFQNNGVVDDSQLPKDRFSAERLKGVDSTLKIQPAKLEDSAVYLCASSAGPAGGQPQHFGDGTRLSIL.

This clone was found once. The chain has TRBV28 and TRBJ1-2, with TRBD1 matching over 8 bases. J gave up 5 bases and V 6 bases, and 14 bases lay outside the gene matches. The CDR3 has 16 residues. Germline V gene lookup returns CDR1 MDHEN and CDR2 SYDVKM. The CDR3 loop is CASSDRGTRLGYGYTF. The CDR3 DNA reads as TGTGCCAGCAGCGACAGGGGAACGAGGCTAGGATATGGCTACACCTTC.

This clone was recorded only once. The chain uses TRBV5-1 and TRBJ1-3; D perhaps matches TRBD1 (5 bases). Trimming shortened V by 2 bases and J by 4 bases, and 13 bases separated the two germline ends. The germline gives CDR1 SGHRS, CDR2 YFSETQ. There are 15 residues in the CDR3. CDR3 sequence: CASSFDRGRGNTIYF. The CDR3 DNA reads TGCGCCAGCAGCTTCGATAGGGGAAGGGGAAACACCATATATTTT. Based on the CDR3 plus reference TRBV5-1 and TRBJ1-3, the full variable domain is KAGVTQTPRYLIKTRGQQVTLSCSPISGHRSVSWYQQTPGQGLQFLFEYFSETQRNKGNFPGRFSGRQFSNSRSEMNVSTLELGDSALYLCASSFDRGRGNTIYFGEGSWLTVV.

The CDR3 sequence: CATSRDRETQYF. CDR3 in DNA: TGTGCCACCAGCAGAGATCGGGAGACCCAGTACTTC. This chain links TRBV15 with TRBJ2-5; D ambiguous. V was pared by 0 bases and J by 5 bases, with 4 bases between. CDR3 size: 12 residues. Germline-derived CDR1 and CDR2 are LNHNV and YYDKDF (reference sequence).